A selection of T cell receptor beta chains follows, all from one sample in a study of blood T cell repertoires in COVID-19. Here immunoSEQ multiplex PCR was the method, and the copy in TCRdb shows in-frame clones only, minus some. Among 200,000 or so clones, roughly 80% were seen once, and the ten largest hold 5.2%. The sequencing sample was made of peripheral blood. All receptors come from a woman younger than 45 with acute or convalescent COVID-19. Both conserved end residues are trimmed from each CDR3.

TRBJ2-1 | TRBV6-4 | ASSEGTSGDNEQF
TRBJ1-2 | TRBV4-2 | ASSQESRDYGYT
TRBJ2-5 | TRBV27 | ASSTQGQKQY
TRBJ1-6 | TRBV24-1 | ATSEMTGSPLH
TRBJ2-1 | TRBV15 | ATSSRSPVNEQF
TRBJ2-1 | TRBV6-2/TRBV6-3 | ASSYSPGLQF
TRBJ1-3 | TRBV9 | ASSVAPDSIAGNTIY
TRBJ1-5 | TRBV28 | ASSRRQGGYQPQH
TRBJ2-7 | TRBV10-3 | AISGAGQGSEQY
TRBJ2-3 | TRBV5-5 | ASSPQGLADTQY
TRBJ2-7 | TRBV9 | ASSRDRGFGEQY
TRBJ1-5 | TRBV4-1 | ASSHRQSNQPQH
TRBJ2-7 | TRBV6-2/TRBV6-3 | ASSYTMDSYEQY
TRBJ2-7 | TRBV10-3 | AIGLASRVQY
TRBJ2-5 | TRBV11-2 | ASSLSRETQY
TRBJ1-4 | TRBV7-2 | ASSPPGTGNEKLF
TRBJ1-5 | TRBV12-3/TRBV12-4 | ASSLGQNQPQH
TRBJ1-1 | TRBV15 | ATSRGQEIEAF
TRBJ2-2 | TRBV10-1 | ASGGQIGELF
TRBJ1-3 | TRBV5-6 | ASSGRRQGPRSGNTIY
TRBJ1-2 | TRBV6-4 | ASSFTWGGADYGYT
TRBJ2-3 | TRBV7-2 | ASSKGQPRDTQY
TRBJ2-7 | TRBV7-3 | ASSSVGGYRGEQY
TRBJ2-3 | TRBV18 | ASSPPGLAGHTDTQY
TRBJ2-2 | TRBV7-9 | ASSYDIGLNTGELF
TRBJ2-5 | TRBV5-4 | ASSREETQY
TRBJ2-2 | TRBV15 | ATSFRSGTSGRTNTGELF
TRBJ1-3 | TRBV9 | ASSVALGNTIY
TRBJ2-7 | TRBV5-1 | ASSLQGPQGEQY
TRBJ1-2 | TRBV10-2 | ASKPGQEHGYT
TRBJ2-1 | TRBV13 | ASSLAPQRDSYNEQF
TRBJ2-2 | TRBV28 | ASVASGGYTGELF
TRBJ1-2 | TRBV6-2/TRBV6-3 | ASSYIGAGSGYT
TRBJ1-1 | TRBV6-4 | ASSTEMNTEAF
TRBJ1-1 | TRBV27 | ASSYRMNTEAF
TRBJ1-2 | TRBV7-2 | ASSLAHDGYT
TRBJ2-1 | TRBV7-8 | ASRKPGLEVSYNEQF
TRBJ1-3 | TRBV5-6 | ASRVEKRNRGNTIY
TRBJ2-3 | TRBV4-1 | ASSQDGGGRDTQY
TRBJ1-2 | TRBV5-5 | ASSGGANYGYT
TRBJ2-7 | TRBV5-5 | ASSLEQLYEQY
TRBJ2-3 | TRBV5-1 | ASSLVGVTDTQY
TRBJ2-1 | TRBV28 | ASSPGTEYNEQF
TRBJ2-3 | TRBV3-1/TRBV3-2 | ASSQESFGSGEGTDTQY
TRBJ1-4 | TRBV19 | ASSTHIEFNEKLF
TRBJ1-4 | TRBV6-1 | ASSEDRVGGEKLF
TRBJ2-7 | TRBV3-1/TRBV3-2 | ASSPREGRRGHEQY
TRBJ1-1 | TRBV4-3 | ASRKDSEFTEAF
TRBJ2-7 | TRBV6-6 | ASSRPGTSGAPGSEQY
TRBJ1-1 | TRBV12-3/TRBV12-4 | ASSRGQVEAF